The 9 T cell receptor beta chains below come from one sample, sequenced in a study of T cells in Graves' hyperthyroidism and ophthalmopathy. The TCR beta CDR3 regions underwent amplification using RNA transcripts as the source. In the first-round RT-PCR of the TCR CDR3, the HTBI primer set was used. TCRdb used MiXCR to reprocess the multiplex PCR reads, holding one entry per CDR3 protein. The repertoire holds approximately 620,000 distinct CDR3 sequences, with about 16% as singletons. The sample consisted of blood. These receptors were obtained from a woman in her thirties or forties with Graves' ophthalmopathy.

This clonotype has a count of ten or more. The V and J genes are TRBV3-1 and TRBJ1-1; D not resolved. Germline-derived CDR1 and CDR2 are LGHDT and YNNKEL (reference sequence). Trimming took 1 base from V and 4 from J, leaving 10 bases between them. This CDR3 comprises 14 residues. CDR3 sequence reads: CASSQGSGRTEAFF. CDR3 bases: TGTGCCAGCAGCCAAGGGTCGGGCCGCACTGAAGCTTTCTTT.

This clonotype was counted at least ten times. V is TRBV2 and J is TRBJ2-1; no clear D. The ends were cut back, 4 bases at V and 3 bases at J, with 10 bases in the middle. This CDR3 has 14 residues. Germline CDR1 reads SNHLY; CDR2 reads FYNNEI. The chain's CDR3 is CASSGRLDYNEQFF. The CDR3 DNA reads TGTGCCAGCAGTGGTCGACTTGACTACAATGAGCAGTTCTTC.

The chain combines TRBV20-1 with TRBJ2-5; D not certain. This CDR3 is built from 10 residues. Germline values: CDR1 DFQATT, CDR2 SNEGSKA (reference sequence). The V end lost 5 bases, the J end lost 4 bases, and 5 bases lay between the germline ends. CDR3 bases: TGCAGTGCTTTCCGAGAGACCCAGTACTTC. Residues: CSAFRETQYF.

This clonotype was observed many times. The genes are TRBV2 and TRBJ2-7, with D unclear. CDR3 size: 13 residues. Germline CDR1 and CDR2: SNHLY and FYNNEI. The ends were cut back, 2 bases at V and 2 bases at J, with 7 bases in the middle. The CDR3 sequence: CASSEPVTYEQYF. CDR3 nucleotide sequence: TGTGCCAGCAGTGAACCGGTCACCTACGAGCAGTACTTC.

Comment on this clonotype: A read error may account for a junction end that differs from germline. The gene calls are TRBV28 and TRBJ1-2, with D tentatively TRBD1 (6 bases). This CDR3 region has 14 residues. Germline V gene lookup returns CDR1 MDHEN and CDR2 SYDVKM. The DNA for the CDR3 is TGTGCCAGCAGTCCCAAAGGGGGGGGCTATGGCCACACCTTC. Its protein is CASSPKGGGYGHTF.

This clonotype has a count of ten or more. The chain combines TRBV27 with TRBJ1-1; D is perhaps TRBD1 (5 bases). The V end was cut by 4 bases, the J end by 1 base, with 16 bases between. Germline loops: CDR1 MNHEY, CDR2 SMNVEV (reference sequence). The CDR3 contains 16 residues. CDR3 region: CASSSPVGGANTEAFF. CDR3 bases: TGTGCCAGCAGTTCCCCGGTGGGGGGTGCGAACACTGAAGCTTTCTTT.

This clonotype was detected ten times or more. This chain uses TRBV7-9 with TRBJ2-7; D possibly corresponds to TRBD2 (7 bases). CDR1 SEHNR and CDR2 FQNEAQ come from the germline V gene (reference sequence). The CDR3 loop spans 16 amino acids. The ends were cut back, 4 bases at V and 4 bases at J, with 20 bases in the middle. The CDR3 protein is CASSSVVGGARYEQYF. The CDR3 nucleotides are TGTGCCAGCAGCTCAGTAGTTGGGGGGGCTAGGTACGAGCAGTACTTC.

This clonotype showed up many times. The chain carries TRBV12-3 or TRBV12-4 and TRBJ2-2; the D is unclear. V lost 5 bases and J lost 2, with 6 bases in between. The CDR3 has 13 amino acids. CDR3 nucleotide sequence: TGTGCCAGCAGTGTACCCAACACCGGGGAGCTGTTTTTT. It specifies CASSVPNTGELFF.

This clonotype was detected many times. CDR3 nucleotide sequence: TGTGCCAGCACTTCGGGACAGGGGGGCACCGGGGAGCTGTTTTTT. It is translated as CASTSGQGGTGELFF. The rearrangement uses TRBV6-1 and TRBJ2-2; 11 nucleotides match TRBD1. The length of the CDR3 is 15 residues. Germline V gene data show CDR1 as MNHNS and CDR2 as SASEGT. V lost 7 bases, J lost 4 bases, and 5 bases stayed unmatched.